This TCR beta chain stems from a study of Graves' ophthalmopathy and Graves' hyperthyroidism. Amplification targeted the TCR beta CDR3 regions, with RNA transcripts as the source material. Second-round multiplex PCR followed a first-round RT-PCR using HTBI primers. Via MiXCR, TCRdb re-called the multiplex PCR reads, giving one row per CDR3 protein. The sample shows 900,000 to 1,200,000 distinct CDR3 sequences, 35% to 45% of them seen only once. Trimming removed 3 bases from V and 4 bases from J, with 12 bases in between. This CDR3 has 15 amino acids. Germline V gene sequence: CDR1 SGHTA, CDR2 FQGNSA. As concerns this clonotype: Its antigen is not known.

Points from the study as a whole: Blood also harbored most expanded thyroid clonotypes above 0.001 frequency. In predicting ophthalmopathy progression, the model reached approximately 71% sensitivity and under 85% specificity.

The TCR comes from an adult man with Graves' hyperthyroidism. The genes are TRBV7-2 and TRBJ2-2, with no clear D. The sequenced sample was peripheral blood or thyroid tissue (not recorded which). This CDR3 reads CASSLNRRSTGELFF. The DNA for the CDR3 is TGTGCCAGCAGCTTGAATCGGCGGTCCACCGGGGAGCTGTTTTTT.